This is a list of T cell receptor beta chains from one sample in a study of OX40 agonist ivuxolimab in advanced cancers. Sequenced by immunoSEQ multiplex PCR; TCRdb stores in-frame clones only, minus some. Altogether around 67,000 clones are present, approximately 80% being singletons, with the ten largest covering 1% to 1.5%. The specimen was CD4+ or CD8+ T cells sorted from blood, collected in a trial of the OX40 agonist ivuxolimab. These receptors originate from an adult with an advanced solid tumor such as melanoma, head and neck, liver or kidney cancer. Both conserved end residues are trimmed from each CDR3.

length: 12
J: TRBJ1-1
V: TRBV6-5
CDR3: ASTETGMNTEAF

length: 11
J: TRBJ1-2
V: TRBV2
CDR3: ASSIDSNYGYT

length: 13
J: TRBJ2-7
V: TRBV6-6
CDR3: ASSFRSGGKGEQY

length: 18
J: TRBJ2-3
V: TRBV12-5
CDR3: ASGLWRLAGAMYGTDTQY

length: 11
J: TRBJ1-1
V: TRBV30
CDR3: AWDRAWDTEAF

length: 13
J: TRBJ2-5
V: TRBV7-2
CDR3: ASSPRGLARETQY

length: 13
J: TRBJ2-1
V: TRBV6-6
CDR3: ASSYLIPGGNEQF

length: 11
J: TRBJ1-2
V: TRBV7-9
CDR3: ASSLGSEGGYT

length: 12
J: TRBJ2-3
V: TRBV11-2
CDR3: ASSLTISTDTQY

length: 9
J: TRBJ2-1
V: TRBV10-1
CDR3: ASSNVNEQF

length: 13
J: TRBJ2-5
V: TRBV10-1
CDR3: ASSPGTGRLETQY

length: 16
J: TRBJ2-6
V: TRBV5-4
CDR3: ASSSGTGLSSGANVLT

length: 12
J: TRBJ2-5
V: TRBV7-2
CDR3: ASSLPYPRETQY

length: 11
J: TRBJ1-1
V: TRBV5-4
CDR3: ASRAQMNTEAF

length: 12
J: TRBJ1-1
V: TRBV5-1
CDR3: ASSSGAGNTEAF

length: 17
J: TRBJ2-6
V: TRBV2
CDR3: ASSDHGPGQKPWANVLT

length: 14
J: TRBJ1-1
V: TRBV19
CDR3: ASTEKQTTLNTEAF

length: 12
J: TRBJ1-2
V: TRBV2
CDR3: ASSEQGLGYGYT

length: 11
J: TRBJ1-1
V: TRBV18
CDR3: ASSQEGYTEAF

length: 13
J: TRBJ1-1
V: TRBV5-6
CDR3: ASSRPSRLNTEAF

length: 12
J: TRBJ1-2
V: TRBV6-1
CDR3: ASSGNRGIYGYT

length: 15
J: TRBJ1-3
V: TRBV7-8
CDR3: ASSPPGLLSSGNTIY

length: 13
J: TRBJ1-2
V: TRBV18
CDR3: ASSPEGGRIYGYT